The rows below give T cell receptor beta chains drawn from one sample of a study of cytomegalovirus exposure and HLA in healthy donors. Clones were read by immunoSEQ multiplex PCR, and TCRdb kept only the in-frame ones, dropping some. The table has over 250,000 clones, approximately 86% seen once. Specimen: PBMCs. These receptors were taken from a woman younger than 35 in good health and CMV-seronegative. Each CDR3 is given with its conserved first and last residue. Fields, in order: clone size, J gene, V gene, D gene, CDR3 protein, CDR3 DNA. D genes are given only for firm matches. Where a row states a size, it is once, few, many or the class of an expanded clone; other rows omit it.

abundance: .
j_gene: TRBJ2-7
v_gene: TRBV6-4
d_gene: .
CDR3aa: CASSDLGTLYEQYF
CDR3nt: TGTGCCAGCAGTGACCTCGGGACACTCTACGAGCAGTACTTC

abundance: .
j_gene: TRBJ2-2
v_gene: TRBV28
d_gene: .
CDR3aa: CASSLWAGAGFTGELFF
CDR3nt: TGTGCCAGCAGTTTATGGGCAGGGGCCGGTTTCACCGGGGAGCTGTTTTTT

abundance: .
j_gene: TRBJ2-7
v_gene: TRBV5-6
d_gene: TRBD1
CDR3aa: CASSLRGQGYYEQYF
CDR3nt: TGTGCCAGCAGCCTGAGGGGACAGGGATACTACGAGCAGTACTTC

abundance: .
j_gene: TRBJ1-3
v_gene: TRBV9
d_gene: TRBD1
CDR3aa: CASSGGQGSGNTIYF
CDR3nt: TGTGCCAGCAGCGGGGGACAGGGGTCTGGAAACACCATATATTTT

abundance: .
j_gene: TRBJ1-5
v_gene: TRBV6-5
d_gene: .
CDR3aa: CASSDRRDQPQHF
CDR3nt: TGTGCCAGCAGCGACAGGCGCGATCAGCCCCAGCATTTT

abundance: .
j_gene: TRBJ2-7
v_gene: TRBV18
d_gene: TRBD1
CDR3aa: CASSPGTGGNEQYF
CDR3nt: TGTGCCAGCTCTCCCGGGACAGGGGGCAACGAGCAGTACTTC

abundance: .
j_gene: TRBJ1-2
v_gene: TRBV28
d_gene: .
CDR3aa: CASSQGAEYGYTF
CDR3nt: TGTGCCAGCAGTCAGGGTGCTGAATATGGCTACACCTTC

abundance: .
j_gene: TRBJ2-5
v_gene: TRBV7-7
d_gene: .
CDR3aa: CASSRAVVETQYF
CDR3nt: TGTGCCAGCAGCCGAGCGGTAGTGGAGACCCAGTACTTC

abundance: .
j_gene: TRBJ2-2
v_gene: TRBV30
d_gene: .
CDR3aa: CAWLVAGQNTGELFF
CDR3nt: TGTGCCTGGTTGGTGGCGGGCCAGAACACCGGGGAGCTGTTTTTT

abundance: .
j_gene: TRBJ1-2
v_gene: TRBV6-1
d_gene: .
CDR3aa: CASSEGQGPGYGYTF
CDR3nt: TGTGCCAGCAGTGAAGGCCAGGGGCCGGGATATGGCTACACCTTC

abundance: once
j_gene: TRBJ1-5
v_gene: TRBV5-8
d_gene: .
CDR3aa: CASSSLGGWYSNQPQHF
CDR3nt: TGTGCCAGCAGCTCTCTAGGAGGATGGTATAGCAATCAGCCCCAGCATTTT

abundance: .
j_gene: TRBJ2-1
v_gene: TRBV9
d_gene: .
CDR3aa: CASSVAGFNEQFF
CDR3nt: TGTGCCAGCAGCGTAGCGGGGTTCAATGAGCAGTTCTTC

abundance: .
j_gene: TRBJ2-7
v_gene: TRBV28
d_gene: TRBD1
CDR3aa: CASSLGDRFDEQYF
CDR3nt: TGTGCCAGCAGTCTGGGGGACAGATTTGACGAGCAGTACTTC

abundance: .
j_gene: TRBJ2-7
v_gene: TRBV7-9
d_gene: TRBD2
CDR3aa: CASSLGTSGSSSYEQYF
CDR3nt: TGTGCCAGCAGCTTAGGGACTAGCGGGTCGAGCTCCTACGAGCAGTACTTC

abundance: .
j_gene: TRBJ2-7
v_gene: TRBV27
d_gene: .
CDR3aa: CASSLSGTPLTYYEQYF
CDR3nt: TGTGCCAGCAGTTTATCAGGGACACCACTAACCTATTACGAGCAGTACTTC

abundance: .
j_gene: TRBJ2-2
v_gene: TRBV2
d_gene: TRBD2
CDR3aa: CASMESGRGNTGELFF
CDR3nt: TGTGCCAGCATGGAGTCGGGGAGGGGGAACACCGGGGAGCTGTTTTTT

abundance: once
j_gene: TRBJ1-1
v_gene: TRBV28
d_gene: TRBD1
CDR3aa: CASSRPWTGVGTEAFF
CDR3nt: TGTGCCAGCAGCCGCCCGTGGACAGGGGTGGGCACTGAAGCTTTCTTT

abundance: .
j_gene: TRBJ2-7
v_gene: TRBV19
d_gene: TRBD1
CDR3aa: CASRGPGQGTGQYF
CDR3nt: TGTGCCAGTAGGGGACCGGGACAGGGGACAGGGCAGTACTTC

abundance: once
j_gene: TRBJ2-7
v_gene: TRBV5-1
d_gene: TRBD1
CDR3aa: CASRRLSGTGGLGQYF
CDR3nt: TGCGCCAGCAGACGACTTTCCGGGACAGGGGGTCTGGGGCAGTACTTC

abundance: .
j_gene: TRBJ2-7
v_gene: TRBV11-2
d_gene: TRBD2
CDR3aa: CASSRTGTSGSYEQYF
CDR3nt: TGTGCCAGCAGCAGAACCGGGACTAGCGGCTCCTACGAGCAGTACTTC

abundance: .
j_gene: TRBJ1-5
v_gene: TRBV7-2
d_gene: TRBD1
CDR3aa: CASSAWTGGGQPQHF
CDR3nt: TGTGCCAGCAGCGCCTGGACAGGGGGCGGTCAGCCCCAGCATTTT

abundance: few
j_gene: TRBJ1-5
v_gene: TRBV10-3
d_gene: TRBD1
CDR3aa: CAIRTGTGEDQPQHF
CDR3nt: TGTGCCATCAGAACCGGGACAGGGGAGGATCAGCCCCAGCATTTT

abundance: .
j_gene: TRBJ1-2
v_gene: TRBV4-3
d_gene: .
CDR3aa: CASSQEGDGLDGYTF
CDR3nt: TGCGCCAGCAGCCAAGAAGGAGACGGTTTAGATGGCTACACCTTC

abundance: .
j_gene: TRBJ1-2
v_gene: TRBV10-3
d_gene: .
CDR3aa: CAIYGQNHSGYTF
CDR3nt: TGTGCCATCTATGGGCAGAACCACAGCGGCTACACCTTC

abundance: .
j_gene: TRBJ2-7
v_gene: TRBV5-6
d_gene: TRBD1
CDR3aa: CASSWTGGSGEQYF
CDR3nt: TGTGCCAGCAGCTGGACAGGGGGCTCTGGGGAGCAGTACTTC

abundance: .
j_gene: TRBJ2-7
v_gene: TRBV30
d_gene: .
CDR3aa: CAWRVLRSYEQYF
CDR3nt: TGTGCCTGGAGGGTACTACGGAGCTACGAGCAGTACTTC

abundance: .
j_gene: TRBJ2-2
v_gene: TRBV5-1
d_gene: .
CDR3aa: CASSLARGPNTGELFF
CDR3nt: TGCGCCAGCAGCTTGGCTCGGGGTCCGAACACCGGGGAGCTGTTTTTT

abundance: once
j_gene: TRBJ2-2
v_gene: TRBV7-2
d_gene: .
CDR3aa: CASSLEGFTGELFF
CDR3nt: TGTGCCAGCAGCTTAGAGGGGTTTACCGGGGAGCTGTTTTTT

abundance: .
j_gene: TRBJ1-2
v_gene: TRBV9
d_gene: TRBD1
CDR3aa: CASGPEDRGGGYTF
CDR3nt: TGTGCCAGCGGACCTGAAGACAGGGGTGGCGGCTACACCTTC

abundance: .
j_gene: TRBJ1-1
v_gene: TRBV5-6
d_gene: TRBD1
CDR3aa: CASSLGQGRGDTEAFF
CDR3nt: TGTGCCAGCAGCTTAGGACAGGGGAGGGGGGACACTGAAGCTTTCTTT

abundance: .
j_gene: TRBJ2-7
v_gene: TRBV28
d_gene: TRBD1
CDR3aa: CATLGTVRREQYF
CDR3nt: TGTGCCACCCTTGGGACAGTTCGGCGGGAGCAGTACTTC

abundance: .
j_gene: TRBJ1-1
v_gene: TRBV2
d_gene: .
CDR3aa: CASSEGYRVSEAFF
CDR3nt: TGTGCCAGCAGTGAAGGCTACAGGGTCAGTGAAGCTTTCTTT

abundance: .
j_gene: TRBJ2-7
v_gene: TRBV11-2
d_gene: .
CDR3aa: CASRTISGRPYEQYF
CDR3nt: TGTGCCAGCAGGACTATTTCCGGACGCCCCTACGAGCAGTACTTC

abundance: .
j_gene: TRBJ2-4
v_gene: TRBV7-7
d_gene: .
CDR3aa: CASSIRLAKNIQYF
CDR3nt: TGTGCCAGCAGCATTCGACTAGCCAAAAACATTCAGTACTTC

abundance: .
j_gene: TRBJ1-3
v_gene: TRBV28
d_gene: .
CDR3aa: CASSFQQGTANTIYF
CDR3nt: TGTGCCAGCAGTTTTCAGCAGGGGACGGCGAACACCATATATTTT

abundance: few
j_gene: TRBJ2-5
v_gene: TRBV27
d_gene: .
CDR3aa: CASRGVSETQYF
CDR3nt: TGTGCCAGCAGAGGGGTGTCGGAGACCCAGTACTTC

abundance: .
j_gene: TRBJ2-7
v_gene: TRBV27
d_gene: .
CDR3aa: CASSLYGQSYEQYF
CDR3nt: TGTGCCAGCAGTTTATATGGACAGTCCTACGAGCAGTACTTC

abundance: .
j_gene: TRBJ1-6
v_gene: TRBV7-6
d_gene: .
CDR3aa: CASSLQKFYNSPLHF
CDR3nt: TGTGCCAGCAGCCTTCAGAAATTTTATAATTCACCCCTCCACTTT

abundance: .
j_gene: TRBJ2-7
v_gene: TRBV6-5
d_gene: .
CDR3aa: CASSLDQGRVYEQYF
CDR3nt: TGTGCCAGCAGCCTTGATCAGGGGAGGGTCTACGAGCAGTACTTC

abundance: once
j_gene: TRBJ2-1
v_gene: TRBV7-3
d_gene: .
CDR3aa: CASSPGTFNEQFF
CDR3nt: TGTGCCAGCAGCCCTGGGACTTTCAATGAGCAGTTCTTC

abundance: .
j_gene: TRBJ1-5
v_gene: TRBV11-2
d_gene: TRBD1
CDR3aa: CASSYGQGNQPQHF
CDR3nt: TGTGCCAGCAGCTACGGACAGGGTAATCAGCCCCAGCATTTT

abundance: .
j_gene: TRBJ2-3
v_gene: TRBV9
d_gene: TRBD2
CDR3aa: CASNPLGGGVGTDTQYF
CDR3nt: TGTGCCAGCAACCCTTTGGGGGGGGGAGTCGGCACAGATACGCAGTATTTT

abundance: once
j_gene: TRBJ1-2
v_gene: TRBV28
d_gene: .
CDR3aa: CASSSGEGQGYTF
CDR3nt: TGTGCCAGCAGTTCGGGGGAGGGGCAGGGCTACACCTTC

abundance: few
j_gene: TRBJ2-1
v_gene: TRBV9
d_gene: TRBD2
CDR3aa: CASARLAGVTYNEQFF
CDR3nt: TGTGCCAGCGCCCGACTAGCGGGGGTGACCTACAATGAGCAGTTCTTC

abundance: .
j_gene: TRBJ2-1
v_gene: TRBV4-3
d_gene: TRBD2
CDR3aa: CASSQDRTSGVVEQFF
CDR3nt: TGCGCCAGCAGCCAAGATCGGACTAGCGGGGTTGTTGAGCAGTTCTTC

abundance: .
j_gene: TRBJ1-1
v_gene: TRBV6-5
d_gene: .
CDR3aa: CASSRDTVNTEAFF
CDR3nt: TGTGCCAGCAGCCGGGACACGGTGAACACTGAAGCTTTCTTT

abundance: .
j_gene: TRBJ2-5
v_gene: TRBV14
d_gene: .
CDR3aa: CASSQGLDPQETQYF
CDR3nt: TGTGCCAGCAGCCAAGGGCTAGACCCCCAAGAGACCCAGTACTTC

abundance: many
j_gene: TRBJ1-1
v_gene: TRBV19
d_gene: TRBD1
CDR3aa: CASSGQGKTEAFF
CDR3nt: TGTGCCAGTAGTGGACAGGGGAAAACTGAAGCTTTCTTT

abundance: .
j_gene: TRBJ1-2
v_gene: TRBV4-1
d_gene: TRBD1
CDR3aa: CASSQQDRAYGYTF
CDR3nt: TGCGCCAGCAGCCAACAGGACAGGGCGTATGGCTACACCTTC

abundance: .
j_gene: TRBJ2-1
v_gene: TRBV4-2
d_gene: .
CDR3aa: CASSQGGLFDEQFF
CDR3nt: TGTGCCAGCAGCCAGGGGGGACTCTTCGATGAGCAGTTCTTC

abundance: few
j_gene: TRBJ1-5
v_gene: TRBV18
d_gene: .
CDR3aa: CASSPTSGSAGGPQHF
CDR3nt: TGTGCCAGCTCACCCACGTCCGGCAGCGCCGGGGGGCCCCAGCATTTT

abundance: .
j_gene: TRBJ1-2
v_gene: TRBV7-6
d_gene: .
CDR3aa: CASSFSPRGTSNGYTF
CDR3nt: TGTGCCAGCAGCTTTTCGCCCCGGGGGACGTCGAATGGCTACACCTTC

abundance: .
j_gene: TRBJ1-4
v_gene: TRBV2
d_gene: TRBD1
CDR3aa: CASSQDRGRGKLFF
CDR3nt: TGTGCCAGCAGTCAAGACAGGGGGCGCGGAAAACTGTTTTTT